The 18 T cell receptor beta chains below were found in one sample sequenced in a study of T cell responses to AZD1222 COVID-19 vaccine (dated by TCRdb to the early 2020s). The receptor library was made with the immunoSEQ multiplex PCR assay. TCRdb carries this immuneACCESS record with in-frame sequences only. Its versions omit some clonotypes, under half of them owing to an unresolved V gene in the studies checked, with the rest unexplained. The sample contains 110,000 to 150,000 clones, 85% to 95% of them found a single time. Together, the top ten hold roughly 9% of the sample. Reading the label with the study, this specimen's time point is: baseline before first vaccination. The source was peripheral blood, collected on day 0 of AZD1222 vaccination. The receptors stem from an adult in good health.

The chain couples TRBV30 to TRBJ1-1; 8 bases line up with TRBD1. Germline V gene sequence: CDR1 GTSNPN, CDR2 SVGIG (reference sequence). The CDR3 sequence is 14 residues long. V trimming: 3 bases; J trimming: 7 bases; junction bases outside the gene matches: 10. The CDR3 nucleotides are TGTGCCTGGAGAAAGGGACAGGCAAGACGTGAAGCTTTCTTT. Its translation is CAWRKGQARREAFF.

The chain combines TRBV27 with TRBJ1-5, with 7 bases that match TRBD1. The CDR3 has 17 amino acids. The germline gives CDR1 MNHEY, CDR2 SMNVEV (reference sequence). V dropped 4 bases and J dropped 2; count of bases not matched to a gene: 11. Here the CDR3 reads CASSSVKGAVGNQPQHF. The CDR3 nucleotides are TGTGCCAGCAGTTCGGTAAAGGGGGCAGTTGGCAATCAGCCCCAGCATTTT.

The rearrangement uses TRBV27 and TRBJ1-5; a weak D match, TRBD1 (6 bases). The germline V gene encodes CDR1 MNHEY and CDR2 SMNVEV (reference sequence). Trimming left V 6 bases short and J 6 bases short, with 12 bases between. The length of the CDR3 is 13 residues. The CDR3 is CASRGGAGQPQHF. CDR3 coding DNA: TGTGCCAGCAGGGGGGGGGCAGGTCAGCCCCAGCATTTT.

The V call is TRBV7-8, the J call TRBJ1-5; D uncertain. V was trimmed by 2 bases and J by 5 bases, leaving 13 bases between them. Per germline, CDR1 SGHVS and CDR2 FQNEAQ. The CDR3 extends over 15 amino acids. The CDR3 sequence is CASSLSGFGDQPQHF. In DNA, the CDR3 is TGTGCCAGCAGCTTATCGGGGTTTGGCGATCAGCCCCAGCATTTT.

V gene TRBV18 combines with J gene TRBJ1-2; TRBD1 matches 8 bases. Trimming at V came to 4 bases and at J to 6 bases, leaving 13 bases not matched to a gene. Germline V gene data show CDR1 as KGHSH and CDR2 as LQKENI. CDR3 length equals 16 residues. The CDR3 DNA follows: TGTGCCAGCTCACTAACCGTACAGGGGGAAGTGGATGGCTACACCTTC. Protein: CASSLTVQGEVDGYTF.

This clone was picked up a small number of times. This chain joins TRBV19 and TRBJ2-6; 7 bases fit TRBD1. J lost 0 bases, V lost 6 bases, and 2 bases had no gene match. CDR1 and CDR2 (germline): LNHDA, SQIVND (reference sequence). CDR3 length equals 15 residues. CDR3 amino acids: CASRGQSSGANVLTF. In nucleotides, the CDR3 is TGTGCCAGTAGGGGACAGTCCTCTGGGGCCAACGTCCTGACTTTC. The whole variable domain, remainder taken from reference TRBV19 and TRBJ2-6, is DGGITQSPKYLFRKEGQNVTLSCEQNLNHDAMYWYRQDPGQGLRLIYYSQIVNDFQKGDIAEGYSVSREKKESFPLTVTSAQKNPTAFYLCASRGQSSGANVLTFGAGSRLTVL.

The CDR3 sequence is CASSLEAGQVNNEQFF. The CDR3, as DNA: TGCGCCAGCAGCTTGGAGGCCGGGCAGGTTAACAATGAGCAGTTCTTC. The gene calls are TRBV5-1 and TRBJ2-1; D gene uncertain. Germline assignment: CDR1 SGHRS and CDR2 YFSETQ. Trimming cost V 0 bases and J 5 bases, with 15 bases left between them. There are 16 residues in the CDR3.

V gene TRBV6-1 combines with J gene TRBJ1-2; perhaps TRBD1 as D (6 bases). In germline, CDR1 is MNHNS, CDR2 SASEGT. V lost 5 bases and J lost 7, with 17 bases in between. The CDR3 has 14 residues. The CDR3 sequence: CASSRDRIEGGYTF. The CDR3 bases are TGTGCCAGCAGTCGTGACAGGATCGAGGGTGGCTACACCTTC.

CDR3 sequence reads: CASSEIGQIYGYTF. The DNA for the CDR3 is TGTGCCAGCAGTGAAATTGGGCAGATCTATGGCTACACCTTC. V gene TRBV25-1 combines with J gene TRBJ1-2, with D unclear. V was cut by 2 bases and J by 4 bases, with 11 bases left in between. Germline assignment: CDR1 MGHDK and CDR2 SYGVNS. CDR3 size: 14 residues.

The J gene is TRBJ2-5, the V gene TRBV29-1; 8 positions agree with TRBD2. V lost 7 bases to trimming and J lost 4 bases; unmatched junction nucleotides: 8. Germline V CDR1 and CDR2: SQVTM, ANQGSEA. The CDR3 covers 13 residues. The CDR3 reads CSGAGGAPETQYF. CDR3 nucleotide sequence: TGCAGCGGTGCCGGGGGGGCCCCAGAGACCCAGTACTTC.

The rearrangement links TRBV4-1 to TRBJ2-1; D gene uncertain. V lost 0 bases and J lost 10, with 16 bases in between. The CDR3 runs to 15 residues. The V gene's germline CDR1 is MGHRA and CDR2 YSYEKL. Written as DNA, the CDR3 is TGCGCCAGCAGCCAAGAAGGTGTGGCCCTCGGGGAGCAGTTCTTC. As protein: CASSQEGVALGEQFF.

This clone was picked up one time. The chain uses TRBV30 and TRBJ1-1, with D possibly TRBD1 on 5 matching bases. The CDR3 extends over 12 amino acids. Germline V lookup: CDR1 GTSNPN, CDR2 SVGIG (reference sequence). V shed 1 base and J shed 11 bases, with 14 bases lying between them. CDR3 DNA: TGTGCCTGGAGTGACTCCGGGACGGTGGCTTTCTTT. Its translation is CAWSDSGTVAFF.

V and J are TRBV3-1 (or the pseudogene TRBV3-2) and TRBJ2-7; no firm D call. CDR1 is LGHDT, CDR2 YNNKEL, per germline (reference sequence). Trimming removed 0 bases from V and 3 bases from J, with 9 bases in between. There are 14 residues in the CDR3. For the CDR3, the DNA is TGTGCCAGCAGCCAAGAGGTAAATCACTACGAGCAGTACTTC. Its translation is CASSQEVNHYEQYF.

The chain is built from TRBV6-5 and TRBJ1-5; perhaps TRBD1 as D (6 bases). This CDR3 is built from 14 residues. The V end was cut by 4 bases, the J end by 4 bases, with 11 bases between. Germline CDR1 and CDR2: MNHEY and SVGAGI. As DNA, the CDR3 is TGTGCCAGCAGTTCCCGGCAGGGGAATCAGCCCCAGCATTTT. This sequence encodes CASSSRQGNQPQHF.

The CDR3 coding sequence is TGCGCCAGCAGCTTGGGAGGGTTAGATCAGCCCCAGCATTTT. It specifies CASSLGGLDQPQHF. The rearrangement uses TRBV5-1 and TRBJ1-5; D gene unclear. Germline V gene data show CDR1 as SGHRS and CDR2 as YFSETQ. The CDR3 extends over 14 amino acids. V was shortened by 0 bases and J by 5 bases, with 9 bases between the two germline ends.

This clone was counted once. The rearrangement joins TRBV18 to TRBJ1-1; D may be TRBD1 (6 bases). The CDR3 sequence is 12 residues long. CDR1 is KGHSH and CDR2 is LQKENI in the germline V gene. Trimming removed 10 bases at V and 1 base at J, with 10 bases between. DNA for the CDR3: TGTGCCACAATACAGGGGAACACTGAAGCTTTCTTT. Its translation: CATIQGNTEAFF.

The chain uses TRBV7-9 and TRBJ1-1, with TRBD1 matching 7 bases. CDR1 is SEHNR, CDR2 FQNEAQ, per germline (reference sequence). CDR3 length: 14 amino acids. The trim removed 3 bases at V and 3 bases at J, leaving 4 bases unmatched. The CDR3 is CASSLEQGYTEAFF. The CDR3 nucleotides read TGTGCCAGCAGCTTGGAACAGGGGTACACTGAAGCTTTCTTT.

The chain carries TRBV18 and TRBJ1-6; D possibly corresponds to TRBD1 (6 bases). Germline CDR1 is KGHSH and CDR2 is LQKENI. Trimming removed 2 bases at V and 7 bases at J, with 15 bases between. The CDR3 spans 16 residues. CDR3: CASSPTGQFGNSPLHF. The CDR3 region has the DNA TGTGCCAGCTCACCAACCGGACAGTTTGGGAATTCACCCCTCCACTTT.